This is a list of T cell receptor beta chains from one sample in a study of shared clonotypes between healthy human individuals. Profiling relied on immunoSEQ multiplex PCR, and the TCRdb table lists in-frame clones only, not all of them. Seen here are roughly 1.5 million clones, 95% to 99% observed once, and the top ten hold approximately 0.45%. Sequenced: naive CD4+ T cells sorted from blood. The receptors derive from a man aged 25 to 40 in good health. Each CDR3 is given with its conserved first and last residue. The order of the fields is clone size, J gene, V gene, CDR3 protein. Rows give clone size only sometimes, using once, few, many, or a class for an expanded clone.

abundance: NA
j_gene: TRBJ2-2
v_gene: TRBV12-5
CDR3aa: CASGLVRADRTGELFF

abundance: NA
j_gene: TRBJ2-3
v_gene: TRBV5-1
CDR3aa: CASSLGHKTDTQYF

abundance: many
j_gene: TRBJ2-1
v_gene: TRBV6-4
CDR3aa: CASSDSSGSYNEQFF

abundance: NA
j_gene: TRBJ2-1
v_gene: TRBV9
CDR3aa: CASTPVLGIEQFF

abundance: NA
j_gene: TRBJ2-1
v_gene: TRBV28
CDR3aa: CASSLGYNEQFF

abundance: NA
j_gene: TRBJ2-3
v_gene: TRBV29-1
CDR3aa: CSVVLAGGPGISTDTQYF

abundance: NA
j_gene: TRBJ2-7
v_gene: TRBV11-3
CDR3aa: CASSKFPGNSYEQYF

abundance: NA
j_gene: TRBJ1-5
v_gene: TRBV28
CDR3aa: CASRPNSQPQHF

abundance: NA
j_gene: TRBJ2-6
v_gene: TRBV18
CDR3aa: CASSPNNPGANVLTF

abundance: NA
j_gene: TRBJ1-4
v_gene: TRBV27
CDR3aa: CASSLRYRTELNEKLFF

abundance: NA
j_gene: TRBJ2-5
v_gene: TRBV18
CDR3aa: CASSPPGQETQYF

abundance: NA
j_gene: TRBJ2-7
v_gene: TRBV9
CDR3aa: CASSPAYDQTYEQYF

abundance: NA
j_gene: TRBJ2-7
v_gene: TRBV29-1
CDR3aa: CSVASGPYEQYF

abundance: NA
j_gene: TRBJ2-7
v_gene: TRBV28
CDR3aa: CASRPLVGQSSYEQYF

abundance: NA
j_gene: TRBJ1-5
v_gene: TRBV2
CDR3aa: CASSDGTGNQPQHF

abundance: NA
j_gene: TRBJ2-5
v_gene: TRBV5-1
CDR3aa: CASSLGAETQYF

abundance: NA
j_gene: TRBJ2-5
v_gene: TRBV30
CDR3aa: CAWSVWQIQETQYF

abundance: NA
j_gene: TRBJ1-1
v_gene: TRBV15
CDR3aa: CATSREMNTEAFF

abundance: once
j_gene: TRBJ2-3
v_gene: TRBV10-1
CDR3aa: CASSESRSQVTQYF

abundance: NA
j_gene: TRBJ1-2
v_gene: TRBV6-1
CDR3aa: CASSFDRVGYGYTF

abundance: NA
j_gene: TRBJ2-2
v_gene: TRBV7-6
CDR3aa: CASSDIDVWGAHTGELFF

abundance: NA
j_gene: TRBJ1-1
v_gene: TRBV28
CDR3aa: CASSRAPLPEAFF

abundance: NA
j_gene: TRBJ2-3
v_gene: TRBV28
CDR3aa: CASSLSRGGRTDTQYF

abundance: NA
j_gene: TRBJ1-1
v_gene: TRBV18
CDR3aa: CASSTRQGFTEAFF

abundance: NA
j_gene: TRBJ2-5
v_gene: TRBV2
CDR3aa: CASSGGSGRETQYF

abundance: NA
j_gene: TRBJ2-5
v_gene: TRBV5-1
CDR3aa: CASSPGLAGGETQYF

abundance: NA
j_gene: TRBJ2-7
v_gene: TRBV19
CDR3aa: CASSIDQSGKRYEQYF

abundance: NA
j_gene: TRBJ2-3
v_gene: TRBV7-9
CDR3aa: CASSLGSGSWGTQYF

abundance: NA
j_gene: TRBJ2-3
v_gene: TRBV7-3
CDR3aa: CASSLKPDTDTQYF